This TCR beta chain was identified in a study of identical twins. Study findings and constraints: Invariant MAIT and iNKT cells may have partly biased zero-insertion analyses.

This clonotype is a singleton in its sample. Its antigen is unidentified. From the 5' RACE reads, TCRdb called clonotypes with MiXCR, one entry per CDR3 protein. There are fewer than 20,000 distinct CDR3 sequences in the sample; 69% occur only once, and over 4.5% lies in the top ten. The CDR3 is 14 amino acids. The germline V gene encodes CDR1 SGDLS and CDR2 YYNGEE. The V end was cut by 0 bases, the J end by 2 bases, with 8 bases between. V gene TRBV9 combines with J gene TRBJ2-5; D not certain. This receptor was identified in a woman between 18 and 29 years old in good health. This table probably holds off-target reads from a library built for another chain. The sample taken for sequencing was memory (CD45RO+) T cells sorted from blood. CDR3 sequence (DNA): TGTGCCAGCAGCGTAGGACCGGGTCAAGAGACCCAGTACTTC. It is translated as CASSVGPGQETQYF. Variable domain in full (rest from reference TRBV9 and TRBJ2-5): DSGVTQTPKHLITATGQRVTLRCSPRSGDLSVYWYQQSLDQGLQFLIQYYNGEERAKGNILERFSAQQFPDLHSELNLSSLELGDSALYFCASSVGPGQETQYFGPGTRLLVL.